Included here is one T cell receptor beta chain sequence, with context. This sample was included in a study of control samples from healthy donors and cancer patients. CDR1 is SGHDN and CDR2 is FVKESK in the germline V gene. There are 14 residues in the CDR3. V was trimmed by 1 base and J by 2 bases, leaving 6 bases between them. Using immunoSEQ multiplex PCR, the repertoire was profiled, and TCRdb retains in-frame clones only, with some absent. The repertoire consists of approximately 170,000 clones, with about nine tenths occurring once and the leading ten covering more than 1.3%. Sample: blood. This sequence joins TRBV14 and TRBJ2-4, with D perhaps being TRBD1 or TRBD2 (5 bases each). The origin of this receptor is a woman younger than 45 in good health. The CDR3 DNA reads TGTGCCAGCAGCCAAGGGGGGTCCAAAAACATTCAGTACTTC. Its translation: CASSQGGSKNIQYF. Together with reference TRBV14 and TRBJ2-4, the CDR3 gives the full variable domain: EAGVTQFPSHSVIEKGQTVTLRCDPISGHDNLYWYRRVMGKEIKFLLHFVKESKQDESGMPNNRFLAERTGGTYSTLKVQPAELEDSGVYFCASSQGGSKNIQYFGAGTRLSVL.